This T cell receptor beta chain emerged from a study of identical twins (dated by TCRdb to the mid-2010s). For context, the study as a whole: TCR alpha and beta repertoires from monozygotic twins, unrelated adults of various ages and cord blood were deep-sequenced to test whether fetal clonotypes persist. To rule out contamination, the twin experiments were replicated at different times with different library preparation protocols. What the research found in general, with its limitations: A weaker excess of twin sharing was found in beta out-of-frame sequences because the signal-to-noise ratio was lowered by fewer shared sequences. Because the same donors could not be followed over many years, conclusions were based on cross-sectional statistical analysis. Zero-insertion analyses could be partly confounded by invariant T cells such as MAIT and iNKT, though diverse VJ usage argued against such confounding for most clonotypes. Compared with coincidental sharing between unrelated individuals, out-of-frame TCR alpha sequences shared between twins showed an excess of sequences with low generation probability. Fewer insertions were carried by abundant cord blood beta clonotypes, a similar but weaker trend appeared in young adult naive repertoires, and no such trend appeared in memory repertoires. In monozygotic twins, out-of-frame TCR alpha sharing was systematically underestimated by recombination models, although the models agreed with sharing between unrelated individuals.

CDR1 and CDR2 were assigned from the germline V gene as MDHEN and SYDVKM. Its CDR3 holds 20 amino acids, cysteine through phenylalanine. Left in the record is the CDR3 DNA by itself, 60 bases read in frame from the first base. For this chain, trimming is 5 bases at the V end and 8 bases at the J end, and the number of junction bases without a gene match is 21. Every donor was a healthy Caucasian. Three pairs of female monozygotic twins, all aged roughly 18 to 30 years, made up the twin cohort. Positive isolation kits from Invitrogen were used to isolate the CD4+ and CD8+ T cell populations. Details on this clonotype: This clone's antigen is unknown. Base-call qualities are not available, and no considerably larger clone is one nucleotide away.

Library method: 5' RACE. Sequenced using an Illumina HiSeq 2000. Template switching added a universal primer binding site, and the final cDNA carried a unique molecular identifier that allowed TCR cDNA molecules to be counted accurately. First-strand cDNA for TCR alpha and beta chains was synthesized from specific primers in the conserved constant-segment region. To control for contamination, each cDNA library was double barcoded with a SMART-Mk sample barcode plus Illumina barcodes. TruSeq adapter sequences and Illumina sample barcodes were added in two successive PCR steps. Sequencing of the TCR alpha and beta cDNA libraries was done on the Illumina HiSeq platform using custom primers. Processing in the source paper ran as follows. MiGEC was used to process raw reads and extract unique molecular identifiers, and MiXCR was used to find CDR3 positions. Recombination models were inferred per individual with the repgenHMM and IGoR tools using an EM algorithm. Shared clonotypes were analyzed with the tcR package in R, and sharing was normalized by the product of cloneset sizes. To study raw recombination without the effects of thymic and clonal selection, out-of-frame nonproductive sequences were analyzed. TCRdb cleaned the public reads at Q25 with fastp, built clones with MiXCR and kept in-frame beta chains. Each record represents a unique CDR3 protein, reported with the most common genes and DNA among its rows. What appears here as the V and J calls and clone size reflects TCRdb's work, not the paper's. The table for this sample lists a few hundred thousand distinct CDR3 sequences; around 12% of them were counted only once. The top ten clones comprise more than 6% of the sample.

The same sample was also used in a study of yellow fever vaccine responses in identical twins. Drawing on the second study: The authors reported that the T cell response to vaccination in identical twins appeared partly convergent and partly personalized. In the study, vaccine-responding T cell clones were precisely tracked in identical twins.

The sequenced material came from CD8+ T cells sorted from blood. This chain joins TRBV28 to TRBJ2-2; 12 bases in the junction line up with TRBD1. This receptor was taken from a woman under 30 in good health. The CDR3 is CASSLLRDRGLAGGPGELFF. The DNA sequence is given as TGTGCCAGCAGTCTCCTCCGGGACAGGGGGCTTGCGGGAGGGCCTGGGGAGCTGTTTTTT.